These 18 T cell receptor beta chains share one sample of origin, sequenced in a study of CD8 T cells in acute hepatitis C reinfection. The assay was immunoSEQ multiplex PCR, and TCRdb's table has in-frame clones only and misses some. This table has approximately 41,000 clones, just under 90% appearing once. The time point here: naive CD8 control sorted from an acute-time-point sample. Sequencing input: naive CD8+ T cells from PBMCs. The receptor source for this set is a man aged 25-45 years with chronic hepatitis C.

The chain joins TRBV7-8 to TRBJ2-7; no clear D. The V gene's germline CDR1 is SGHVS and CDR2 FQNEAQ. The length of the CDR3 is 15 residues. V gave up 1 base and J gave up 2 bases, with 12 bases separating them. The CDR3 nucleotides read TGTGCCAGCAGCTTAGAGCCCCCCGGCCCCTACGAGCAGTACTTC. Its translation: CASSLEPPGPYEQYF.

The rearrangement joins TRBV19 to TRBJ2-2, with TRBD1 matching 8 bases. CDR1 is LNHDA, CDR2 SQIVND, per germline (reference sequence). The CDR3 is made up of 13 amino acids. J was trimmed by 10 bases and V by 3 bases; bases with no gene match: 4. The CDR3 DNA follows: TGTGCCAGTAGTATCGGGACAGGATTGGAGCTGTTTTTT. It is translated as CASSIGTGLELFF.

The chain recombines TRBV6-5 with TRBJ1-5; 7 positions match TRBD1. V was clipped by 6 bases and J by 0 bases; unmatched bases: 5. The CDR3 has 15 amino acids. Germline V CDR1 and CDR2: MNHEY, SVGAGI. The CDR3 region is CASSPGTDSNQPQHF. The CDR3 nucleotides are TGTGCCAGCAGCCCCGGGACAGATAGCAATCAGCCCCAGCATTTT.

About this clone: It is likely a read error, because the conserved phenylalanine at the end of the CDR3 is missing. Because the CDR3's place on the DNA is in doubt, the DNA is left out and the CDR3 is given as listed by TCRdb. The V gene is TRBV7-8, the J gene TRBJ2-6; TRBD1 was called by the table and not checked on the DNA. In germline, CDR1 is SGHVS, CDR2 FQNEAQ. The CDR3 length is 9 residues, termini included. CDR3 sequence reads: CASSSLEGV.

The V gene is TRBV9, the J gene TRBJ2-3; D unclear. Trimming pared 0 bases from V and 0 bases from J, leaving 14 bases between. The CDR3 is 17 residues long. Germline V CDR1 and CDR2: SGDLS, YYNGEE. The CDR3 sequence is CASSVARGGTSTDTQYF. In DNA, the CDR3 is TGTGCCAGCAGCGTAGCTCGCGGCGGAACTAGCACAGATACGCAGTATTTT.

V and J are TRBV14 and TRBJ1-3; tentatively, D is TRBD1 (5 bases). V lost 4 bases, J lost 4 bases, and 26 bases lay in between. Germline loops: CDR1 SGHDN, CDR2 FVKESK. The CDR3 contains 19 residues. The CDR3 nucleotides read TGTGCCAGCAGCCCCAGTTCTGACCGGGACCAACTCCGAGGAAACACCATATATTTT. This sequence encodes CASSPSSDRDQLRGNTIYF.

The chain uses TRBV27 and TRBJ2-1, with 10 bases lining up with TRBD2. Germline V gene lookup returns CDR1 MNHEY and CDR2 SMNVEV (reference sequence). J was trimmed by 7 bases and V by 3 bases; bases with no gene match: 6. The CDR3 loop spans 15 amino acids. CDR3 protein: CASSLERGGLNEQFF. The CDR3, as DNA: TGTGCCAGCAGTTTGGAGCGGGGGGGCCTAAATGAGCAGTTCTTC.

This CDR3 is CASKVRDGGNYGYTF. The CDR3, as DNA: TGTGCCAGCAAGGTCCGGGACGGGGGGAACTATGGCTACACCTTC. The chain couples TRBV28 to TRBJ1-2; possibly TRBD1 for D (5 bases). The germline V gene encodes CDR1 MDHEN and CDR2 SYDVKM. The V gene lost 7 bases and the J gene lost 2 bases, with 17 bases spanning the gap. CDR3 length equals 15 residues.

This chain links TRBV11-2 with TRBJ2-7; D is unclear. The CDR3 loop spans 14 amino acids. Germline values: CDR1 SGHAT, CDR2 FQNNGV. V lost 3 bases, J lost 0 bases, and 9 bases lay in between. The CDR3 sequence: CASSFGTASYEQYF. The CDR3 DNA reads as TGTGCCAGCAGCTTCGGAACAGCCTCCTACGAGCAGTACTTC.

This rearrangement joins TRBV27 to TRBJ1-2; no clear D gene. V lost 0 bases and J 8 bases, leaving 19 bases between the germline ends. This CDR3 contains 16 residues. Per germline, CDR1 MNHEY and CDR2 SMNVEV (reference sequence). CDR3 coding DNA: TGTGCCAGCAGTTTATCAACTTGGGCGGAACCAAGAGGCTACACCTTC. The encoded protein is CASSLSTWAEPRGYTF.

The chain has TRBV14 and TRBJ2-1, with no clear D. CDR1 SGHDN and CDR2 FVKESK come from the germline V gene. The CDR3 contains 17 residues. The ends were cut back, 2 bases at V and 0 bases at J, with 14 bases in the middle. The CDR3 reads CASSQWVLVGSYNEQFF. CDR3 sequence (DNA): TGTGCCAGCAGCCAATGGGTGTTGGTGGGCTCCTACAATGAGCAGTTCTTC.

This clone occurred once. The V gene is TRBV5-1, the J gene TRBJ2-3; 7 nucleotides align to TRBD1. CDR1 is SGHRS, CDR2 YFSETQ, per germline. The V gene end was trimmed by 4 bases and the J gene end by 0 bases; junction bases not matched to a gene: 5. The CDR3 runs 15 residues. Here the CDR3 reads CASSRGGSSTDTQYF. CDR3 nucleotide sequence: TGCGCCAGCAGCCGAGGGGGCTCTAGCACAGATACGCAGTATTTT.

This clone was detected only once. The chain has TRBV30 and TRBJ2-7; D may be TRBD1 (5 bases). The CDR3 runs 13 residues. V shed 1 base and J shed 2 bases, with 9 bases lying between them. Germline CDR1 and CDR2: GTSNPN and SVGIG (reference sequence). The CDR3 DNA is TGTGCCTGGAGTGGTGTGGGGCCCTACGAGCAGTACTTC. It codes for CAWSGVGPYEQYF.

In DNA form, the CDR3 reads TGTGCCAGCAGCTTATCCGGGACAAAGGGGGATACGCAGTATTTT. This sequence encodes CASSLSGTKGDTQYF. The chain links TRBV11-2 to TRBJ2-3; possibly TRBD1 for D (6 bases). The CDR3 has 15 amino acids. Germline CDR1 SGHAT, CDR2 FQNNGV. V lost 2 bases and J 6 bases, leaving 15 bases between the germline ends.

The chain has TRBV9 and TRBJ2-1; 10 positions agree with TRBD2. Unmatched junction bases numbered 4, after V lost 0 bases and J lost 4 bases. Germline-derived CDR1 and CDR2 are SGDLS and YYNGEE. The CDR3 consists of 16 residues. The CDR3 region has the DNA TGTGCCAGCAGCGTAGAAAAAGCGGGAGGGTACAATGAGCAGTTCTTC. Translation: CASSVEKAGGYNEQFF.

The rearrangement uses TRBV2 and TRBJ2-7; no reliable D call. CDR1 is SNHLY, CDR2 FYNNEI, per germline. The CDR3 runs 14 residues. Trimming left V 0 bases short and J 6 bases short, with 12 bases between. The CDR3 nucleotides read TGTGCCAGCAGTGAAGCTTTGACCCCGACCGAGCAGTACTTC. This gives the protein CASSEALTPTEQYF.

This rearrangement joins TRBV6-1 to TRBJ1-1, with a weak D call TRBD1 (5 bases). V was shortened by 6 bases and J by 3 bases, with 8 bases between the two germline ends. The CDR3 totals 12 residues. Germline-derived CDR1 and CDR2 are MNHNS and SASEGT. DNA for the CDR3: TGTGCCAGCAGCCGGGGGTACACTGAAGCTTTCTTT. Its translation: CASSRGYTEAFF.

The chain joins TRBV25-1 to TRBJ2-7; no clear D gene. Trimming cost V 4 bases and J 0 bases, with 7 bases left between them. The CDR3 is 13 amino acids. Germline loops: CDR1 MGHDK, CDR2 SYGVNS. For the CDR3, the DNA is TGTGCCAGCAGTGTCCCAGACTCCTACGAGCAGTACTTC. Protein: CASSVPDSYEQYF.